This passage covers 17 T cell receptor beta chains from one sample sequenced in a study of shared T cell receptors in the human thymus (dated by TCRdb to about 2021). The library was produced with the immunoSEQ multiplex PCR assay. TCRdb re-hosts the immuneACCESS table, in-frame sequences only. Its copies lack some clones; in the studies checked, an unresolved V gene accounts for under half of them, and the cause for the rest is not known. The sample includes under 850,000 clones, with 88% observed a single time. The ten most abundant clones make up 0.0095% to 0.013% of the sample. These data also featured in a second study, about human thymus T cells.

The sequencing sample was made of thymocytes. The receptors derive from a boy younger than two with a congenital heart defect. Donor details come from another sample of the same person, matched by shared clones.

This clone occurred once. The J gene is TRBJ1-1, the V gene TRBV27; D may be TRBD1 (6 bases). Germline lookup yields CDR1 MNHEY and CDR2 SMNVEV (reference sequence). The CDR3 contains 13 residues. The V and J ends lost 4 bases and 5 bases respectively, with 11 bases between them. In DNA form, the CDR3 reads TGTGCCAGCAGTTACGGAAGGGGGACTGAAGCTTTCTTT. Translation: CASSYGRGTEAFF.

V usage is TRBV6-5 and J usage is TRBJ2-2, with D tentatively TRBD1 (6 bases). Between the trimmed V and J ends, which lost 6 bases and 3 bases, there was a span of 14 bases. Germline values: CDR1 MNHEY, CDR2 SVGAGI. The CDR3 is made up of 15 amino acids. This CDR3 reads CASSSQGRDTGELFF. CDR3 DNA sequence: TGTGCCAGCAGCTCTCAGGGGAGAGACACCGGGGAGCTGTTTTTT.

The rearrangement uses TRBV7-2 and TRBJ1-4; D not resolved. This CDR3 has 13 residues. Trimming took off 4 bases at V and 0 bases at J, with 3 bases between the two ends. Germline V gives CDR1 SGHTA, CDR2 FQGNSA. CDR3 coding DNA: TGTGCCAGCAGCTCCGCAACTAATGAAAAACTGTTTTTT. Protein product: CASSSATNEKLFF. The variable domain in full, with the rest retrieved from reference TRBV7-2 and TRBJ1-4, is GAGVSQSPSNKVTEKGKDVELRCDPISGHTALYWYRQSLGQGLEFLIYFQGNSAPDKSGLPSDRFSAERTGGSVSTLTIQRTQQEDSAVYLCASSSATNEKLFFGSGTQLSVL.

V gene TRBV2 combines with J gene TRBJ1-1, with TRBD1 identical over 9 bases. Germline V gene lookup returns CDR1 SNHLY and CDR2 FYNNEI. Trimming removed 5 bases from V and 8 bases from J; junction bases left unmatched: 15. This CDR3 is built from 16 residues. The CDR3, as DNA: TGTGCCAGCAGTTCCACAGGGGGCCGACCGACCATGGAAGCTTTCTTT. This translates into CASSSTGGRPTMEAFF.

The chain is built from TRBV5-1 and TRBJ2-2, with 7 nucleotides matching TRBD2. V was pared by 6 bases and J by 6 bases, with 8 bases of the junction left unmatched. Germline CDR1 reads SGHRS; CDR2 reads YFSETQ. The CDR3 length is 14 residues. The CDR3 region has the DNA TGCGCCAGCACCCCCCCCACTAGCGCCGGGGAGCTGTTTTTT. This codes for CASTPPTSAGELFF.

The chain has TRBV12-5 and TRBJ2-7; 10 nucleotides line up with TRBD2. Germline lookup yields CDR1 LGHNT and CDR2 FRNRAP. Trimming at V came to 7 bases and at J to 6 bases, leaving 15 bases not matched to a gene. The CDR3 covers 16 residues. The CDR3 protein is CASVSSGGSRQSEQYF. The CDR3 coding sequence is TGTGCTAGTGTAAGTAGCGGGGGGAGTAGACAGAGCGAGCAGTACTTC.

This chain connects TRBV19 to TRBJ2-1, with TRBD2 matching 11 bases. Germline loops: CDR1 LNHDA, CDR2 SQIVND (reference sequence). J gave up 4 bases and V 8 bases, and 16 bases lay outside the gene matches. This CDR3 has 18 residues. CDR3 coding DNA: TGTGCCAGTGGGCCTAGCGGGAGGCCCCACCTTGGTTACAATGAGCAGTTCTTC. Protein product: CASGPSGRPHLGYNEQFF.

This chain links TRBV29-1 with TRBJ2-7; a possible D gene is TRBD1 (5 bases). V lost 3 bases to trimming and J lost 7 bases, with 22 bases between them. The length of the CDR3 is 15 residues. CDR1 and CDR2 from the germline V gene are SQVTM and ANQGSEA. The CDR3 loop reads CSVEVKQGRAEEQYF. CDR3 nucleotide sequence: TGCAGCGTTGAGGTGAAGCAGGGTCGAGCTGAGGAGCAGTACTTC.

The CDR3 DNA reads TGTGCCAGCAGAACCGAGCCGGGACTAGCGGGAGGAGCCCCAGAGACCCAGTACTTC. This codes for CASRTEPGLAGGAPETQYF. The genes are TRBV11-3 and TRBJ2-5, with 15 bases aligning to TRBD2. The CDR3 sequence is 19 residues long. V trimming: 6 bases; J trimming: 4 bases; junction bases outside the gene matches: 15. Per the germline V gene, CDR1 is SGHNT and CDR2 is YENEEA.

V gene TRBV27 combines with J gene TRBJ2-1; tentative D call: TRBD2 (6 bases). Germline CDR1 and CDR2: MNHEY and SMNVEV (reference sequence). The CDR3 runs to 16 residues. Deletions cut 5 bases from V and 0 bases from J, with 14 bases between. The CDR3 coding sequence is TGTGCCAGCAGTCGGGGACGGGGAGGCTCCTACAATGAGCAGTTCTTC. It yields the protein CASSRGRGGSYNEQFF.

The chain carries TRBV30 and TRBJ2-3, with TRBD2 matching 15 bases. The length of the CDR3 is 18 residues. The germline CDR1 and CDR2 sequences are GTSNPN and SVGIG (reference sequence). J gave up 2 bases and V 3 bases, and 9 bases lay outside the gene matches. The chain's CDR3 is CAWRGLAGGPEATDTQYF. The DNA for the CDR3 is TGTGCCTGGAGAGGACTAGCGGGAGGGCCGGAGGCCACAGATACGCAGTATTTT.

The gene calls are TRBV4-2 and TRBJ2-7; TRBD2 matches at 12 bases. After removal of 3 bases from V and 3 bases from J, the junction contained 6 bases not matched to a gene. The germline V gene encodes CDR1 LGHNA and CDR2 YNFKEQ. The CDR3 spans 16 residues. CDR3: CASSQELAGGVYEQYF. The CDR3 coding sequence is TGTGCCAGCAGCCAGGAGCTAGCGGGAGGGGTCTACGAGCAGTACTTC.

This clone showed up just once. J is TRBJ2-5 and V is TRBV28; TRBD1 might be the D (6 bases). This CDR3 is 15 amino acids long. V lost 6 bases and J 0 bases, leaving 14 bases between the germline ends. Germline V lookup: CDR1 MDHEN, CDR2 SYDVKM. The CDR3: CASRPLDSYQETQYF. The CDR3 DNA is TGTGCCAGCAGACCCCTGGACAGCTACCAAGAGACCCAGTACTTC.

This clone has more than one count but fewer than ten. The chain recombines TRBV5-6 with TRBJ1-3, with no clear D. This CDR3 spans 15 amino acids. The V and J ends lost 5 bases and 6 bases respectively, with 18 bases between them. The germline gives CDR1 SGHDT, CDR2 YYEEEE. The DNA of the CDR3 is TGTGCCAGCAGTTCTGCGCGCGGGAGGGAAAACACCATATATTTT. This encodes CASSSARGRENTIYF.

The rearrangement links TRBV11-3 to TRBJ2-7; D gene unclear. The CDR3 spans 14 residues. The V end was cut by 5 bases, the J end by 1 base, with 12 bases between. Germline CDR1 SGHNT, CDR2 YENEEA. Here the CDR3 reads CASSPRNGSYEQYF. The CDR3 nucleotides are TGTGCCAGCAGCCCCCGTAACGGTTCCTACGAGCAGTACTTC.

The DNA for the CDR3 is TGTGCCAGCAGCTTAGAATACACTCGGACTAGCGTCCCCGGGGAGCTGTTTTTT. It specifies CASSLEYTRTSVPGELFF. The rearrangement uses TRBV7-9 and TRBJ2-2, with TRBD2 matching over 9 bases. The germline V gene encodes CDR1 SEHNR and CDR2 FQNEAQ (reference sequence). V shed 1 base and J 6 bases; nucleotides not matched to a gene: 12. CDR3 length: 18 amino acids. Full variable domain (outside the CDR3, taken from reference TRBV7-9 and TRBJ2-2): DTGVSQNPRHKITKRGQNVTFRCDPISEHNRLYWYRQTLGQGPEFLTYFQNEAQLEKSRLLSDRFSAERPKGSFSTLEIQRTEQGDSAMYLCASSLEYTRTSVPGELFFGEGSRLTVL.

The chain combines TRBV6-5 with TRBJ2-2; a weak D match, TRBD1 (6 bases). Trimming shortened V by 5 bases and J by 7 bases, and 14 bases separated the two germline ends. The CDR3 runs 14 residues. Per germline, CDR1 MNHEY and CDR2 SVGAGI. CDR3 protein: CASSRPRGFGELFF. CDR3 sequence (DNA): TGTGCCAGCAGTCGCCCGAGGGGGTTCGGGGAGCTGTTTTTT.